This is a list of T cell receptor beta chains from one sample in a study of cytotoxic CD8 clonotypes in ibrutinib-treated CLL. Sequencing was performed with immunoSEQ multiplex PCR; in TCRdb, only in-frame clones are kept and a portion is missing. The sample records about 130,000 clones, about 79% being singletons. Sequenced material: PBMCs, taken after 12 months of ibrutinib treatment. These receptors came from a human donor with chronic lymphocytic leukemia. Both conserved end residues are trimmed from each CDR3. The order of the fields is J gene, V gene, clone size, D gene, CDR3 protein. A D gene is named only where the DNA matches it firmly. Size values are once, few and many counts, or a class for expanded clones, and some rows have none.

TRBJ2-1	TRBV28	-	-	ASSPGGGSSYNEQF
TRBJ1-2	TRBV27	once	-	ASSLYYRANYGYT
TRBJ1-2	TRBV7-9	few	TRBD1	ASSLGQGPYGYT
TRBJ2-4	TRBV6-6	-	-	ASSPRFTKNIQY
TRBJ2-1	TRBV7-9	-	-	ASSPHYTGDDYNEQF
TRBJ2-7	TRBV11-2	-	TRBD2	ASTTTSGNSYEQY
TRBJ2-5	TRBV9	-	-	ASSVVGGTQY
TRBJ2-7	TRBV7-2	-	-	ASSPVVRGPYEQY
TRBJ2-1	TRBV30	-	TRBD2	AWRTSGKDEQF
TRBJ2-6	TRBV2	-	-	AGFSSGANVLT
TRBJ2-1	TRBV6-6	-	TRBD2	ASSYTSANEQF